The T cell receptor beta chain under discussion was sequenced for a study of cytotoxic CD8 clonotypes in ibrutinib-treated CLL. Study outcomes and limitations: Public clonotypes were seen rarely and were contracted or stable on treatment. Patients showed higher baseline clonality than age-matched healthy donors, and it tracked circulating CD8+ T-cell counts.

Sequencing was designed to attain a depth spanning 1 in 200,000 to 1 in 1 million T cells. Repertoires were generated with immunoSEQ multiplex PCR, while TCRdb's copy carries only in-frame clones and drops some. The table includes 300,000 to 400,000 clones, over 60% detected once. With regard to this clone: Antigen: not known.

This CDR3 is 17 amino acids long. V was pared by 5 bases and J by 1 base, with 6 bases of the junction left unmatched. From germline, CDR1 is ENHRY and CDR2 SYGVKD. The V and J genes are TRBV10-3 and TRBJ2-3; 13 nucleotides align to TRBD2. The sequences come from PBMCs, collected after 36 months of ibrutinib treatment. This TCR derives from a human donor with chronic lymphocytic leukemia. The CDR3 region has the DNA TGTGCCATCAGTATACTAGCGGGAGGGAGGGGCACAGATACGCAGTATTTT. This sequence encodes CAISILAGGRGTDTQYF.